A single sample gave rise to the 6 T cell receptor beta chains below, sequenced in a study of blood T cells in healthy people across ages (dated by TCRdb to between 2014 and 2016). Libraries were built with 5' RACE. The sequencing machine was an Illumina HiSeq 2500. The second PCR ran for about 6 to 11 cycles and used a J-beta primer mix along with a sample-barcoded 5' primer. The raw public reads went through TCRdb reprocessing: fastp at Q25, MiXCR clone calling, in-frame beta chains kept. Each entry is one CDR3 protein sequence, shown with its most common DNA and genes. The sample table records 700,000 to 850,000 distinct CDR3 sequences; roughly 35% of these occur just once. The ten largest clones capture over 10% of the sample. Sequenced sample: blood. The receptors shown here come from a man aged 18 to 35 in good health.

CDR3 sequence reads: CASATGRSQETQFF. In DNA, the CDR3 is TGTGCCAGCGCGACAGGGAGATCCCAAGAGACCCAGTTCTTC. V gene TRBV10-3 combines with J gene TRBJ2-5, with 7 nucleotides matching TRBD1. The closer fit of TRBJ2-1 to the DNA end suggests the J call may be wrong. The CDR3 has 14 residues. CDR1 ENHRY and CDR2 SYGVKD come from the germline V gene.

In DNA form, the CDR3 reads TGCAGTGCTAGAGTGGCCAGGGGTGGGCAGCCCCAGCATTTT. It yields the protein CSARVARGGQPQHF. The chain carries TRBV20-1 and TRBJ1-5, with a possible D match to TRBD1 (6 bases). This CDR3 has 14 residues. V was trimmed by 1 base and J by 7 bases, leaving 14 bases between them. The germline V gene encodes CDR1 DFQATT and CDR2 SNEGSKA (reference sequence).

The chain is built from TRBV6-2 or TRBV6-3 and TRBJ1-2; D gene ambiguous. Trimming cost V 7 bases and J 4 bases, with 22 bases left between them. CDR1 and CDR2 from the germline V gene are MNHEY and SVGEGT. The CDR3 has 16 residues. DNA for the CDR3: TGTGCCAGCATGCGGACTGCGGGGTTCCTAGGCTATGGCTACACCTTC. Translated, it gives CASMRTAGFLGYGYTF.

This clonotype occurred once. V usage is TRBV12-3 or TRBV12-4 and J usage is TRBJ1-1; unclear D gene. The CDR3 extends over 14 amino acids. The V end was cut by 1 base, the J end by 3 bases, with 9 bases between. The CDR3 region is CASSLGVADTEAFF. In nucleotides, the CDR3 is TGTGCCAGCAGTTTAGGAGTTGCGGACACTGAAGCTTTCTTT.

Regarding this clonotype: A read error is possible here, since a much larger clone lies one base away. This chain connects TRBV20-1 to TRBJ2-1; 8 bases align to TRBD2. Gene TRBJ2-7 matches the end of the DNA better, so the J call may be wrong. The CDR3 runs to 16 residues. Per the germline V gene, CDR1 is DFQATT and CDR2 is SNEGSKA (reference sequence). The DNA of the CDR3 is TGCAGTGCTACTCCCCTCGCGGGGGGTTCCTACAATGAGCAGTACTTC. Its translation is CSATPLAGGSYNEQYF.

This clonotype was counted only a few times. The CDR3 nucleotides read TGCGCCAGCAGCTCCGGGACAAATGAGCAGTTCTTC. This encodes CASSSGTNEQFF. This chain connects TRBV5-1 to TRBJ2-1, with a weak D call TRBD1 (6 bases). Trimming cost V 3 bases and J 7 bases, with 8 bases left between them. This CDR3 is 12 amino acids long. Germline V gene lookup returns CDR1 SGHRS and CDR2 YFSETQ.